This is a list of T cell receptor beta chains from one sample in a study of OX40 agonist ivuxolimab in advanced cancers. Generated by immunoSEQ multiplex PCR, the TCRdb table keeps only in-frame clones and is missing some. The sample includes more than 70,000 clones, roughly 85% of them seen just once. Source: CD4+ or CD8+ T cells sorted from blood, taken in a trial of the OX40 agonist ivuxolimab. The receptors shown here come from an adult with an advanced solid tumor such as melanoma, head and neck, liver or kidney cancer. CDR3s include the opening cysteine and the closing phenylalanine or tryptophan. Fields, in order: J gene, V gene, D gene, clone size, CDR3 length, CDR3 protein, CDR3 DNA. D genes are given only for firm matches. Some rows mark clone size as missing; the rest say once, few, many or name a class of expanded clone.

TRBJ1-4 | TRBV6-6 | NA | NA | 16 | CASSYSRGPTNEKLFF | TGTGCCAGCAGTTACTCGAGGGGACCAACTAATGAAAAACTGTTTTTT
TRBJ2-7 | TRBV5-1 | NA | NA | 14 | CASSLQVSNPEQYF | TGCGCCAGCAGTTTACAGGTCTCCAATCCCGAGCAGTACTTC
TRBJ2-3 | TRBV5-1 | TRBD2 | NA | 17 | CASSSKTSGGARDTQYF | TGCGCCAGCAGCTCTAAGACTAGCGGGGGGGCACGAGATACGCAGTATTTT
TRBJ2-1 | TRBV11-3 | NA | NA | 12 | CASSQSDFGQFF | TGTGCCAGCAGCCAAAGTGATTTTGGGCAGTTCTTC
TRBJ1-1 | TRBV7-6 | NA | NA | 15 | CASSLGGAGNTEAFF | TGTGCCAGCAGCTTAGGGGGGGCAGGGAACACTGAAGCTTTCTTT
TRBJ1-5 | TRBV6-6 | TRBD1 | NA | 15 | CASSPTGSGNQPQHF | TGTGCCAGCAGTCCGACAGGGAGCGGCAATCAGCCCCAGCATTTT
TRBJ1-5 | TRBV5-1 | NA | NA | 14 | CASSLGGSDQPQHF | TGCGCCAGCAGCTTGGGGGGATCCGATCAGCCCCAGCATTTT
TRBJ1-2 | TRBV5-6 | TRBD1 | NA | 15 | CASSLGTGGDYGYTF | TGTGCCAGCAGCTTGGGGACAGGGGGCGACTATGGCTACACCTTC
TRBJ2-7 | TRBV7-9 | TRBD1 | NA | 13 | CASRTDRVGEQYF | TGTGCCAGCAGGACCGACAGGGTTGGCGAGCAGTACTTC
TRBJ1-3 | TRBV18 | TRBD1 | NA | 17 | CASSRRDSHNSGNTIYF | TGTGCCAGCTCAAGACGGGACAGCCACAACTCTGGAAACACCATATATTTT
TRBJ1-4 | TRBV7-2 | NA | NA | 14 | CASSLGTNNEKLFF | TGTGCCAGCAGCCTCGGGACTAATAATGAAAAACTGTTTTTT
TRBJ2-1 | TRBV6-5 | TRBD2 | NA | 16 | CASSYGAGGPYNEQFF | TGTGCCAGCAGTTACGGGGCGGGGGGACCCTACAATGAGCAGTTCTTC
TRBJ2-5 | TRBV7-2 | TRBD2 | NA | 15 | CASSLTDGRVETQYF | TGTGCCAGCAGCTTGACGGACGGGAGGGTAGAGACCCAGTACTTC
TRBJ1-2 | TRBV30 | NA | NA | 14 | CAWSVTQHTVGYTF | TGTGCCTGGAGTGTGACGCAGCATACGGTGGGCTACACCTTC
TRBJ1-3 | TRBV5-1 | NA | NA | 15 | CASSLEAISGNTIYF | TGCGCCAGCAGCTTGGAAGCTATCTCTGGAAACACCATATATTTT
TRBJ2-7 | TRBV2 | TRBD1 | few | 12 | CASTPTGYEQYF | TGTGCCAGCACCCCGACAGGGTACGAGCAGTACTTC
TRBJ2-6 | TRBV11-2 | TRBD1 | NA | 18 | CASSLTQGAGSGANVLTF | TGTGCCAGCAGCTTGACTCAGGGGGCCGGCTCTGGGGCCAACGTCCTGACTTTC
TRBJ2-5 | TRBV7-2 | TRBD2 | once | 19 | CASSLVVGLAGGRRETQYF | TGTGCCAGCAGCTTAGTGGTAGGACTAGCGGGGGGGCGAAGAGAGACCCAGTACTTC
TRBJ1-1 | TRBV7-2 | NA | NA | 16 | CASSLVGGTMNTEAFF | TGTGCCAGCAGCTTAGTCGGGGGGACAATGAACACTGAAGCTTTCTTT
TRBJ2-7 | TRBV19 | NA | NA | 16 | CASSTHGTPGLYEQYF | TGTGCCAGTAGTACCCATGGGACACCCGGACTCTACGAGCAGTACTTC
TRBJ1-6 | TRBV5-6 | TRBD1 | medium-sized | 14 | CASSPQGNNSPLHF | TGTGCCAGCAGCCCACAGGGGAATAATTCACCCCTCCACTTT
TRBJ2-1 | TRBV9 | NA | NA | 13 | CASSVENLVEQFF | TGTGCCAGCAGCGTAGAGAATTTGGTTGAGCAGTTCTTC
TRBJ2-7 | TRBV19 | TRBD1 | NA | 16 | CASSKAGTGVRGEQYF | TGTGCCAGTAGTAAGGCCGGGACAGGGGTCAGGGGCGAGCAGTACTTC
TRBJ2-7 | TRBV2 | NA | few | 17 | CASSEGLIGGSSYEQYF | TGTGCCAGCAGTGAAGGGTTGATTGGGGGGAGCTCCTACGAGCAGTACTTC
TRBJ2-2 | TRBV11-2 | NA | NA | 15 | CASSSPVGNTGELFF | TGTGCCAGCAGCTCTCCGGTCGGGAACACCGGGGAGCTGTTTTTT
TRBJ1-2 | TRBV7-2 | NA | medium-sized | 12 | CASSWPNYGYTF | TGTGCCAGCAGCTGGCCTAACTATGGCTACACCTTC
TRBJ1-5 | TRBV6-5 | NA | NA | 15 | CASTSTFGGNQPQHF | TGTGCCAGCACCTCGACATTCGGGGGCAATCAGCCCCAGCATTTT
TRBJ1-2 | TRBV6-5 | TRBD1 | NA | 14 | CASSYRTGNYGYTF | TGTGCCAGCAGTTACCGGACAGGCAACTATGGCTACACCTTC
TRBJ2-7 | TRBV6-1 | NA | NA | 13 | CASRRTETNEQYF | TGTGCCAGCAGACGGACAGAGACTAACGAGCAGTACTTC
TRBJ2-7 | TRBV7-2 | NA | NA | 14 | CASSLVEGTSEQYF | TGTGCCAGCAGCTTAGTTGAGGGGACAAGCGAGCAGTACTTC
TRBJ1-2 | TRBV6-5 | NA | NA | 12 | CASSSTGGGYTF | TGTGCCAGCAGCAGCACGGGAGGCGGCTACACCTTC
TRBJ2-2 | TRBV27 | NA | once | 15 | CASTARNSPTGELFF | TGTGCCAGCACCGCGAGGAACAGCCCCACCGGGGAGCTGTTTTTT
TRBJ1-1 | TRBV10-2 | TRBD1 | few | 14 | CASSQQGAFVEAFF | TGCGCCAGCAGTCAACAGGGGGCATTTGTTGAAGCTTTCTTT
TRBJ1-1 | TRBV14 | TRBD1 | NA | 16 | CASSQDPGTGPLGAFF | TGTGCCAGCAGCCAAGACCCCGGGACAGGGCCCTTGGGAGCTTTCTTT
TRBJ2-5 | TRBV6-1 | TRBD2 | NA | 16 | CASSAGLAGGPETQYF | TGTGCCAGCAGTGCGGGACTAGCGGGAGGGCCGGAGACCCAGTACTTC
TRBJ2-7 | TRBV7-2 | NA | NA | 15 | CASSLGVVPTYEQYF | TGTGCCAGCAGCTTAGGGGTGGTGCCCACTTACGAGCAGTACTTC
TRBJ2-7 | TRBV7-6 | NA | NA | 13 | CASSFGDRYEQYF | TGTGCCAGCAGCTTTGGGGATCGCTACGAGCAGTACTTC
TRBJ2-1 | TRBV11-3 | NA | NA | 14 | CASSLETGSDEQFF | TGTGCCAGCAGCTTAGAAACAGGGTCCGATGAGCAGTTCTTC
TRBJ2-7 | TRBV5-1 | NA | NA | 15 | CASSLISGPTYEQYF | TGCGCCAGCAGCTTAATTTCAGGTCCTACCTACGAGCAGTACTTC
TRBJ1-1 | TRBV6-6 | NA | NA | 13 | CASSYGQDSEAFF | TGTGCCAGCAGTTACGGCCAAGACTCTGAAGCTTTCTTT
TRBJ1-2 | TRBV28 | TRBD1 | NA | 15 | CASSLWDRGNYGYTF | TGTGCCAGCAGTTTATGGGACAGGGGAAACTATGGCTACACCTTC
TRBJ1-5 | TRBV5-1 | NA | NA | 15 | CASSIGPDSNQPQHF | TGCGCCAGCAGCATAGGACCGGATAGCAATCAGCCCCAGCATTTT
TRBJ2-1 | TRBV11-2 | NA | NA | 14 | CASSLTGSYNEQFF | TGTGCCAGCAGCTTAACCGGCTCCTACAATGAGCAGTTCTTC
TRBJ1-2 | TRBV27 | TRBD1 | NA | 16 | CASSLGQFPNLYGYTF | TGTGCCAGCAGTTTGGGACAGTTTCCAAACCTCTATGGCTACACCTTC
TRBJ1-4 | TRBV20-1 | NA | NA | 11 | CSARVQEKLFF | TGCAGTGCTAGAGTTCAGGAAAAACTGTTTTTT
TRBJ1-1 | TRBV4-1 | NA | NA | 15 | CASSQGDRLNTEAFF | TGCGCCAGCAGCCAGGGCGACAGATTGAACACTGAAGCTTTCTTT
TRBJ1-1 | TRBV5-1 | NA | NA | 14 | CASSLQGKNTEAFF | TGCGCCAGCAGCCTTCAGGGGAAAAACACTGAAGCTTTCTTT
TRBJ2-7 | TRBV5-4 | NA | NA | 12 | CASSPIAGEQYF | TGTGCCAGCAGCCCCATCGCAGGCGAGCAGTACTTC
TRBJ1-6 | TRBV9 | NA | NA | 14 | CASSVEGVNSPLHF | TGTGCCAGCAGCGTAGAAGGGGTCAATTCACCCCTCCACTTT
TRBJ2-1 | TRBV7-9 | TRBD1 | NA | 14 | CASTSRQGYDEQFF | TGTGCCAGCACCTCAAGACAGGGGTACGATGAGCAGTTCTTC
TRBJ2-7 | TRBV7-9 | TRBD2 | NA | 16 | CASSLSGGAGGERQYF | TGTGCCAGCAGCTTATCGGGGGGGGCTGGGGGGGAGCGGCAGTACTTC
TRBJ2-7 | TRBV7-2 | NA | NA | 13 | CASSLATATEQYF | TGTGCCAGCAGCTTAGCCACAGCTACCGAGCAGTACTTC
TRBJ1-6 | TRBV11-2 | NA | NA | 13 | CASSLDPNSPLHF | TGTGCCAGCAGCTTAGACCCCAATTCACCCCTCCACTTT
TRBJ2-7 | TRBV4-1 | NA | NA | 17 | CASSQEGGGRAIYEQYF | TGCGCCAGCAGCCAAGAAGGGGGTGGGAGGGCCATCTACGAGCAGTACTTC
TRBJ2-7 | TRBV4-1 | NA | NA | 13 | CASSQLGKDSGYF | TGCGCCAGCAGCCAACTAGGGAAGGACAGTGGGTACTTC
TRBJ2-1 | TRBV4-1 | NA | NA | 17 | CASSQPTGYGSYNEQFF | TGCGCCAGCAGCCAACCAACAGGGTATGGTTCCTACAATGAGCAGTTCTTC
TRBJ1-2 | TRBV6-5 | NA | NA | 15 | CASSASLGGLNGYTF | TGTGCCAGCAGCGCATCACTCGGGGGGCTCAATGGCTACACCTTC
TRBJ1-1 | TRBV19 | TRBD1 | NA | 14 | CASTKGAGGSEAFF | TGTGCCAGTACCAAGGGGGCTGGAGGCTCTGAAGCTTTCTTT
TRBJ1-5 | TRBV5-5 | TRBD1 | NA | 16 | CASSLGRGDGNQPQHF | TGTGCCAGCAGCTTGGGCAGGGGGGATGGCAATCAGCCCCAGCATTTT